Listed below are T cell receptor beta chains from one sample, sequenced in a study of cytomegalovirus exposure and HLA in healthy donors. Method: immunoSEQ multiplex PCR; TCRdb's copy keeps in-frame clones and lacks some. The sample consists of around 150,000 clones, under 75% of them appearing once. The sequenced sample consisted of PBMCs. All receptors come from a woman aged 40 to 50 in good health and CMV-seronegative. CDR3s include the opening cysteine and the closing phenylalanine or tryptophan. The D gene is left open where the match is weak. Some rows have no size entry. The others give once, few or many, or a class for an expanded clone.

>NA|TRBV10-2|NA|TRBJ1-1
CASTVSPVELAEAFF
TGCGCCAGCACTGTGTCCCCGGTGGAGTTGGCTGAAGCTTTCTTT
>NA|TRBV7-8|NA|TRBJ2-7
CASSLDGGPQPYEQYF
TGTGCCAGCAGCTTAGACGGGGGGCCCCAACCCTACGAGCAGTACTTC
>TRBD1|TRBV18|NA|TRBJ1-4
CASSPPGTGGLNEKLFF
TGTGCCAGCTCACCACCGGGGACAGGCGGATTAAATGAAAAACTGTTTTTT
>NA|TRBV18|NA|TRBJ2-3
CASSPITGLEDTQYF
TGTGCCAGCTCACCAATCACAGGGTTAGAGGATACGCAGTATTTT
>NA|TRBV18|NA|TRBJ1-2
CASSPPNHEYGYTF
TGTGCCAGCTCACCGCCGAACCATGAGTATGGCTACACCTTC
>NA|TRBV6-6|few|TRBJ1-1
CASSYPDTEAFF
TGTGCCAGCAGTTACCCGGACACTGAAGCTTTCTTT
>TRBD1|TRBV19|few|TRBJ1-2
CASSPQGQGVGYGYTF
TGTGCCAGTAGTCCACAGGGACAGGGGGTGGGCTATGGCTACACCTTC
>TRBD2|TRBV28|few|TRBJ2-2
CASSPLAGEFTGELFF
TGTGCCAGCAGTCCTCTAGCGGGGGAGTTTACCGGGGAGCTGTTTTTT
>NA|TRBV2|few|TRBJ1-2
CASSARENYGYTF
TGTGCCAGCAGCGCCAGGGAAAACTATGGCTACACCTTC
>TRBD1|TRBV9|few|TRBJ1-2
CASSVLGTGRNYGYTF
TGTGCCAGCAGCGTACTTGGGACAGGCCGTAACTATGGCTACACCTTC
>NA|TRBV5-1|NA|TRBJ2-7
CASSTSRVIHEQYF
TGCGCCAGCAGCACTAGCAGGGTCATTCACGAGCAGTACTTC
>NA|TRBV28|NA|TRBJ2-1
CASSSSSGVGSYNEQFF
TGTGCCAGCAGTTCTAGTAGCGGTGTGGGGTCCTACAATGAGCAGTTCTTC
>TRBD2|TRBV7-3|NA|TRBJ2-1
CASSLTGGLAGGQFF
TGTGCCAGCAGCTTAACCGGAGGACTAGCGGGGGGGCAATTCTTC
>TRBD1|TRBV11-2|NA|TRBJ1-1
CASSHQGGPMNTEAFF
TGTGCCAGCAGCCACCAGGGGGGACCCATGAACACTGAAGCTTTCTTT
>NA|TRBV4-1|NA|TRBJ2-1
CASSQVRDTSKQSFLNEQFF
TGCGCCAGCAGCCAAGTCCGTGATACTAGCAAACAGTCTTTTCTCAATGAGCAGTTCTTC
>NA|TRBV28|NA|TRBJ1-5
CASRQGQPQHF
TGTGCCAGCAGACAGGGACAGCCCCAGCATTTT